This T cell receptor beta chain was sequenced in a study of technical replicates of blood from a few donors. V was cut by 3 bases and J by 8 bases, with 19 bases left in between. Per germline, CDR1 MDHEN and CDR2 SYDVKM. CDR3 length: 15 amino acids. Clones were sequenced by immunoSEQ multiplex PCR, and TCRdb holds only the in-frame ones, with some missing. In the table there are around 92,000 clones, around 95% of which are singletons. What was sequenced was T cells isolated from PBMCs. V and J are TRBV28 and TRBJ1-2, with a possible D match to TRBD1 (6 bases). This clonotype originated in a human donor in good health. The CDR3 DNA is TGTGCCAGCAGTTTTATTGGGGGCGCGTCTCCCGGCTACACCTTC. The encoded protein is CASSFIGGASPGYTF.